This T cell receptor (beta chain) was documented in a study of tumor-infiltrating lymphocytes in primary liver carcinoma. Study-level background: The study reported T1-T3 N0M0 tumors spanning 4.2 to 10 cm.

From unsorted bulk tissue weighing roughly 17-31 mg, DNA and RNA were co-extracted. The V end lost 5 bases, the J end lost 7 bases, and 29 bases lay between the germline ends. The CDR3 totals 18 residues. Germline CDR1 SGHNT, CDR2 YYREEE (reference sequence). Total RNA (about 500 ng) served as template for TCR beta cDNA synthesis primed by a constant-region primer. Employing slightly modified ARM-PCR, three nested multiplex PCR rounds were run, and these gave rise to the TCR beta libraries. Two initial PCR rounds of ten to eleven cycles each paired TRBV1-TRBV30 forward primers with a C-beta reverse primer. TCRdb redid the calling of the multiplex PCR reads with MiXCR, one entry per CDR3 protein. The data hold 20,000 to 25,000 distinct CDR3 sequences, with about 79% observed a single time.

Sequencing used liver tumor tissue from sampling region 1. Stated subset: tumor region T1, superior pole. The receptor was derived from a woman in her 30s with primary liver carcinoma and hepatitis B virus infection. The chain couples TRBV5-4 to TRBJ2-3; D tentatively fits TRBD1 or TRBD2 (5 bases each). CDR3 sequence: CASSSPAASGSRTNTQYF. CDR3 bases: TGTGCCAGCAGTAGCCCGGCGGCTAGTGGGAGTCGGACAAATACGCAGTATTTT.